These 30 T cell receptor beta chains were all obtained from the same sample, sequenced in a study of T cell changes during pregnancy in multiple sclerosis. Clones were sequenced by immunoSEQ multiplex PCR, and TCRdb holds only the in-frame ones, with some missing. The sample consists of roughly 49,000 clones, 92% of them appearing once. The sample was CD4+ T cells from peripheral blood mononuclear cells, taken in the second trimester of pregnancy. All receptors derive from a female donor in good health, enrolled as a control in a pregnancy study.

The V gene is TRBV5-1, the J gene TRBJ1-4; 7 positions match TRBD1. The germline V gene has CDR1 SGHRS and CDR2 YFSETQ. The trim removed 0 bases at V and 4 bases at J, leaving 0 bases unmatched. The CDR3 runs 14 residues. The CDR3 loop reads CASSLGQGNEKLFF. The CDR3 DNA follows: TGCGCCAGCAGCTTGGGACAGGGTAATGAAAAACTGTTTTTT.

The rearrangement links TRBV7-2 to TRBJ1-4; D gene ambiguous. Trimming took 5 bases from V and 7 from J, leaving 11 bases between them. Germline lookup yields CDR1 SGHTA and CDR2 FQGNSA. This CDR3 spans 13 amino acids. This chain's CDR3 is CASSPSLPEKLFF. CDR3 DNA sequence: TGTGCCAGCAGCCCTTCACTTCCTGAAAAACTGTTTTTT. The whole variable domain, remainder taken from reference TRBV7-2 and TRBJ1-4, is GAGVSQSPSNKVTEKGKDVELRCDPISGHTALYWYRQSLGQGLEFLIYFQGNSAPDKSGLPSDRFSAERTGGSVSTLTIQRTQQEDSAVYLCASSPSLPEKLFFGSGTQLSVL.

The chain is built from TRBV10-3 and TRBJ1-2; D remains ambiguous. Looked up from germline, CDR1 is ENHRY and CDR2 is SYGVKD. CDR3 length: 16 residues. Trimming cost V 0 bases and J 6 bases, with 17 bases left between them. The DNA for the CDR3 is TGTGCCATCAGTGAGTCGCGCGAGGCTTTCGGTGATGGCTACACCTTC. This codes for CAISESREAFGDGYTF.

The chain combines TRBV5-4 with TRBJ1-2; 9 nucleotides match TRBD1. V shed 4 bases and J 5 bases; nucleotides not matched to a gene: 3. The CDR3 runs 13 residues. The germline V gene has CDR1 SGHNT and CDR2 YYREEE (reference sequence). The CDR3 sequence is CASSRDRGYGYTF. CDR3 DNA sequence: TGTGCCAGCAGCCGAGACAGGGGGTATGGCTACACCTTC.

The chain employs TRBV30 and TRBJ1-2, with D tentatively TRBD1 (6 bases). Between the trimmed V and J ends, which lost 0 bases and 2 bases, there was a span of 10 bases. The germline V gene has CDR1 GTSNPN and CDR2 SVGIG (reference sequence). The CDR3 sequence is 14 residues long. CDR3 DNA: TGTGCCTGGAGTGTTATGGGGGCCAACTATGGCTACACCTTC. Protein sequence: CAWSVMGANYGYTF.

The J gene is TRBJ1-2, the V gene TRBV9, with D tentatively TRBD1 (6 bases). Trimming pared 4 bases from V and 6 bases from J, leaving 16 bases between. The V gene's germline CDR1 is SGDLS and CDR2 YYNGEE. The CDR3 totals 14 residues. CDR3 sequence (DNA): TGTGCCAGCAGCCCGAGGACAGTCGTAGATGGCTACACCTTC. It translates to CASSPRTVVDGYTF.

This clone was seen a handful of times. The chain recombines TRBV4-1 with TRBJ1-5, with D maybe TRBD1 (6 bases). Germline CDR1 reads MGHRA; CDR2 reads YSYEKL. Trimming cost V 0 bases and J 9 bases, with 18 bases left between them. The CDR3 has 16 amino acids. CDR3 amino acids: CASSQEKVQGQRPQHF. Here the CDR3 DNA reads TGCGCCAGCAGCCAAGAAAAGGTACAGGGCCAGAGGCCCCAGCATTTT.

The chain links TRBV11-1 to TRBJ1-6; tentative D call: TRBD1 (6 bases). V was clipped by 1 base and J by 7 bases, with 11 bases between them. Germline values: CDR1 SGHAT, CDR2 FQDESV (reference sequence). The CDR3 contains 15 residues. Written as DNA, the CDR3 is TGTGCCAGCAGCTTAGTCGGACAGCTCAATTCACCCCTCCACTTT. Translating it yields CASSLVGQLNSPLHF.

The CDR3: CASSKESSVGSPLHF. DNA of the CDR3: TGTGCCAGCAGCAAAGAGAGCAGTGTCGGGTCACCCCTCCACTTT. This chain joins TRBV21-1 and TRBJ1-6. TRBV21-1 is recorded as a pseudogene. This CDR3 comprises 15 residues.

The gene calls are TRBV2 and TRBJ2-3; tentative D call: TRBD2 (6 bases). Trimming removed 8 bases from V and 0 bases from J, with 12 bases in between. The CDR3 length is 14 residues. The V gene's germline CDR1 is SNHLY and CDR2 FYNNEI. CDR3 in amino acids: CASRAGLSTDTQYF. The CDR3 nucleotides are TGTGCCAGCCGAGCGGGCCTTAGCACAGATACGCAGTATTTT.

The V and J genes are TRBV5-4 and TRBJ2-3; 7 bases are a match to TRBD2. This CDR3 has 14 amino acids. CDR1 is SGHNT, CDR2 YYREEE, per germline (reference sequence). Losses at the gene ends were 4 bases for V and 1 base for J; bases not matched to a gene: 3. CDR3 nucleotides: TGTGCCAGCAGCCCGGGAGGAGGCACAGATACGCAGTATTTT. Translating gives CASSPGGGTDTQYF.

This chain joins TRBV4-2 and TRBJ1-4, with unresolved D. Germline V gene sequence: CDR1 LGHNA, CDR2 YNFKEQ. V gave up 0 bases and J gave up 5 bases, with 16 bases separating them. The CDR3 is 17 residues long. The CDR3 region is CASSQDEAAGYNEKLFF. CDR3 nucleotide sequence: TGTGCCAGCAGCCAAGATGAGGCGGCGGGGTACAATGAAAAACTGTTTTTT.

V is TRBV7-9 and J is TRBJ2-6, with 7 nucleotides matching TRBD1. Germline CDR1 reads SEHNR; CDR2 reads FQNEAQ (reference sequence). V was clipped by 1 base and J by 4 bases; unmatched bases: 4. This CDR3 is 16 amino acids long. In DNA, the CDR3 is TGTGCCAGCAGCTTAGAGGGGGCCGCCGGGGCCAACGTCCTGACTTTC. Its protein is CASSLEGAAGANVLTF.

V and J are TRBV6-1 and TRBJ2-7, with unresolved D. This CDR3 spans 14 amino acids. V was clipped by 3 bases and J by 0 bases, with 9 bases between them. The germline gives CDR1 MNHNS, CDR2 SASEGT. This chain's CDR3 is CASSESSPSYEQYF. The CDR3 DNA reads TGTGCCAGCAGTGAGTCCAGTCCCTCCTACGAGCAGTACTTC.

The chain recombines TRBV4-2 with TRBJ2-2, with TRBD1 matching over 9 bases. The CDR3 has 17 residues. V shed 0 bases and J 5 bases; nucleotides not matched to a gene: 7. The germline V gene has CDR1 LGHNA and CDR2 YNFKEQ. The CDR3 loop is CASSQDPRTGETGELFF. As DNA, the CDR3 is TGTGCCAGCAGCCAAGATCCCAGGACAGGGGAAACCGGGGAGCTGTTTTTT.

This chain's CDR3 is CAWSGNAVPNYTF. As DNA, the CDR3 is TGTGCCTGGAGTGGTAACGCAGTCCCAAACTACACCTTC. J is TRBJ1-2 and V is TRBV30; D gene uncertain. The CDR3 is 13 residues long. Deletions cut 1 base from V and 10 bases from J, with 16 bases between. Germline V gene lookup returns CDR1 GTSNPN and CDR2 SVGIG (reference sequence). Variable domain in full (rest from reference TRBV30 and TRBJ1-2): SQTIHQWPATLVQPVGSPLSLECTVEGTSNPNLYWYRQAAGRGLQLLFYSVGIGQISSEVPQNLSASRPQDRQFILSSKKLLLSDSGFYLCAWSGNAVPNYTFGSGTRLTVV.

The chain has TRBV12-2 and TRBJ1-2; the table's D call of TRBD1 was not tested on the DNA. TRBV12-2 is described as a pseudogene. This CDR3 comprises 15 residues. The DNA of the CDR3 is TGTGCAAGTCGCTTAGGGGTCAGGGGGAAGGATGGCTACACCTTC. Translation gives CASRLGVRGKDGYTF.

The chain joins TRBV7-2 to TRBJ1-2; D possibly corresponds to TRBD1 (5 bases). Germline CDR1 is SGHTA and CDR2 is FQGNSA. The CDR3 contains 15 residues. V dropped 7 bases and J dropped 3 bases, with 18 bases sitting between them. This CDR3 is CASTRGTTGYYGYTF. The CDR3 nucleotides read TGTGCCAGCACCCGAGGCACCACAGGATACTATGGCTACACCTTC.

Only a few counts were recorded for this clone. The gene calls are TRBV5-8 and TRBJ1-5, with D possibly matching TRBD1 (6 bases). CDR1 is SGHTS, CDR2 YDEGEE, per germline. Trimming removed 4 bases from V and 3 bases from J, with 14 bases in between. The CDR3 spans 15 residues. CDR3 sequence (DNA): TGTGCCAGCAGCCAAGGACAGTGGGTCAATCAGCCCCAGCATTTT. This translates into CASSQGQWVNQPQHF.

This chain links TRBV5-4 with TRBJ2-3, with 8 bases lining up with TRBD2. Germline V gene lookup returns CDR1 SGHNT and CDR2 YYREEE (reference sequence). This CDR3 is built from 16 residues. J gave up 2 bases and V 3 bases, and 8 bases lay outside the gene matches. The CDR3 DNA reads TGTGCCAGCAGCTACGATAGCGGGGTGAACACAGATACGCAGTATTTT. Encoded protein: CASSYDSGVNTDTQYF.

This sequence joins TRBV30 and TRBJ1-1, with D unresolved. Germline V gene sequence: CDR1 GTSNPN, CDR2 SVGIG (reference sequence). V was cut by 2 bases and J by 3 bases, with 16 bases left in between. The CDR3 extends over 15 amino acids. The chain's CDR3 is CAWSLVGGRYTEAFF. CDR3 nucleotides: TGTGCCTGGAGTTTGGTGGGCGGGCGCTACACTGAAGCTTTCTTT.

The rearrangement uses TRBV11-2 and TRBJ1-1; 8 bases line up with TRBD1. This CDR3 is 16 amino acids long. CDR1 and CDR2 from the germline V gene are SGHAT and FQNNGV. The trim removed 5 bases at V and 5 bases at J, leaving 13 bases unmatched. DNA for the CDR3: TGTGCCAGCAGCGCTCTTACCAGGGGGCGCCGGACTGAAGCTTTCTTT. Translating it yields CASSALTRGRRTEAFF.

This rearrangement joins TRBV27 to TRBJ2-3; 7 bases line up with TRBD1. From germline, CDR1 is MNHEY and CDR2 SMNVEV (reference sequence). CDR3 length: 16 amino acids. V shed 6 bases and J 3 bases; nucleotides not matched to a gene: 12. CDR3 coding DNA: TGTGCCAGCAGCCTACAGGGGCCGGCTCAAACAGATACGCAGTATTTT. It yields the protein CASSLQGPAQTDTQYF.

The V call is TRBV27, the J call TRBJ1-2, with TRBD1 identical over 9 bases. The V and J ends lost 7 bases and 4 bases, in that order; junction bases with no gene match: 10. CDR1 and CDR2 (germline): MNHEY, SMNVEV (reference sequence). The CDR3 contains 15 residues. CDR3 residues: CASTTTGGRVYGYTF. The CDR3 DNA sequence: TGTGCCAGCACCACGACAGGGGGGCGCGTCTATGGCTACACCTTC.

The chain employs TRBV7-2 and TRBJ2-1; D is uncertain. V lost 2 bases to trimming and J lost 12 bases, with 14 bases between them. Germline-derived CDR1 and CDR2 are SGHTA and FQGNSA. This CDR3 comprises 13 residues. CDR3 coding DNA: TGTGCCAGCAGCTTATCGGTCCAATGGTGGCAGTTCTTC. Residues: CASSLSVQWWQFF.

The gene calls are TRBV18 and TRBJ2-2; D gene uncertain. The V gene lost 1 base and the J gene lost 0 bases, with 9 bases spanning the gap. Germline lookup yields CDR1 KGHSH and CDR2 LQKENI. This CDR3 spans 16 amino acids. CDR3 loop: CASSPLAMANTGELFF. CDR3 in DNA: TGTGCCAGCTCACCACTCGCTATGGCGAACACCGGGGAGCTGTTTTTT.

This clone was counted once. The CDR3 DNA reads TGTGCCATCAGTGAGAGGAGTAAAGAGACCCAGTACTTC. Translation gives CAISERSKETQYF. V gene TRBV10-3 combines with J gene TRBJ2-5; D is unclear. Per the germline V gene, CDR1 is ENHRY and CDR2 is SYGVKD. With 2 bases removed from V and 3 bases from J, the gap between germline ends came to 7 bases. The CDR3 consists of 13 residues.

The genes are TRBV18 and TRBJ1-1; D unclear. In germline, CDR1 is KGHSH, CDR2 LQKENI. The CDR3 sequence is 11 residues long. Trimming cost V 7 bases and J 3 bases, with 6 bases left between them. CDR3 DNA sequence: TGTGCCAGCTTGGGCGACACTGAAGCTTTCTTT. Translated, it gives CASLGDTEAFF.

This chain uses TRBV10-3 with TRBJ1-1; 8 bases are a match to TRBD1. The CDR3 covers 13 residues. V was pared by 5 bases and J by 6 bases, with 5 bases of the junction left unmatched. Germline V lookup: CDR1 ENHRY, CDR2 SYGVKD. CDR3 in amino acids: CAISRQQGAEAFF. The DNA of the CDR3 is TGTGCCATCAGTAGGCAACAGGGGGCTGAAGCTTTCTTT.

V usage is TRBV6-1 and J usage is TRBJ1-2; perhaps TRBD1 as D (5 bases). Deletions cut 1 base from V and 6 bases from J, with 9 bases between. The CDR3 spans 13 residues. Germline V lookup: CDR1 MNHNS, CDR2 SASEGT. CDR3 coding DNA: TGTGCCAGCAGTGAAGTTGTCAGGGATGGCTACACCTTC. It translates to CASSEVVRDGYTF.